A selection of T cell receptor beta chains follows, all from one sample in a study of cytomegalovirus exposure and HLA in healthy donors. Some clones are missing from TCRdb's copy, which holds only in-frame ones; the method was immunoSEQ multiplex PCR. This repertoire shows approximately 170,000 clones, around 83% found once; its top ten account for approximately 2.5%. Specimen: PBMCs. The receptor source for this set is a man aged 25-45 years in good health and CMV-seropositive. Both conserved end residues are part of each CDR3. A D gene is named only where the DNA matches it firmly. Part of the rows lack a size; the others show once, few, many or a class for expanded clones.

TRBJ1-2	-	TRBV4-1	TRBD1	15	CASSPGDRLNYGYTF	TGCGCCAGCAGCCCCGGGGACAGGTTGAACTATGGCTACACCTTC
TRBJ1-4	-	TRBV7-8	-	13	CASSLGVDEKLFF	TGTGCCAGCAGCTTAGGCGTTGATGAAAAACTGTTTTTT
TRBJ2-3	-	TRBV4-1	TRBD2	13	CASSGRVPDTQYF	TGCGCCAGCAGCGGGAGGGTACCAGATACGCAGTATTTT
TRBJ2-1	-	TRBV5-1	TRBD2	15	CASSGLATVSGEKIF	TGCGCCAGCAGCGGATTAGCCACAGTGAGCGGGGAGAAGATCTTC
TRBJ2-7	-	TRBV6-1	TRBD2	15	CASNPGGSWVYEQYF	TGTGCCAGCAATCCAGGCGGGAGTTGGGTCTACGAGCAGTACTTC
TRBJ1-2	-	TRBV5-1	TRBD1	15	CASRPAQGELYGYTF	TGCGCCAGCAGGCCCGCCCAGGGGGAACTCTATGGCTACACCTTC
TRBJ2-1	-	TRBV7-2	TRBD1	16	CASSLFLGQTYNEQFF	TGTGCCAGCAGCTTGTTCCTGGGACAGACCTACAATGAGCAGTTCTTC
TRBJ2-5	-	TRBV5-1	TRBD2	17	CASSLGGTSGSQETQYF	TGCGCCAGCAGCTTGGGGGGGACTAGCGGGAGCCAAGAGACCCAGTACTTC
TRBJ1-2	-	TRBV5-1	TRBD1	17	CASSFGTGGAFNYGYTF	TGCGCCAGCAGCTTCGGGACAGGGGGAGCATTTAACTATGGCTACACCTTC
TRBJ1-2	-	TRBV27	TRBD1	14	CASSGQGAVDGYTF	TGTGCCAGCAGCGGACAGGGGGCCGTCGATGGCTACACCTTC
TRBJ1-1	-	TRBV29-1	-	12	CSVKTGNTEAFF	TGCAGCGTGAAGACAGGGAACACTGAAGCTTTCTTT
TRBJ2-1	-	TRBV28	-	18	CASSRRLMRKSSYNEQFF	TGTGCCAGCAGCCGGCGGTTGATGCGGAAGAGCTCCTACAATGAGCAGTTCTTC
TRBJ2-1	-	TRBV7-6	-	13	CASSADFYNEQFF	TGTGCCAGCAGCGCGGACTTCTACAATGAGCAGTTCTTC
TRBJ2-1	-	TRBV2	TRBD2	16	CASSGPKGTTYHEQFF	TGTGCCAGCAGTGGGCCAAAGGGGACTACCTACCATGAGCAGTTCTTC
TRBJ2-7	-	TRBV29-1	-	12	CSGRLGPYEQYF	TGCAGCGGGCGACTAGGTCCCTACGAGCAGTACTTC
TRBJ2-7	few	TRBV5-6	-	12	CASSLGGPEQYF	TGTGCCAGCAGCTTGGGCGGCCCCGAGCAGTACTTC
TRBJ1-2	-	TRBV4-1	-	14	CASSQDGGRGKYTF	TGCGCCAGCAGCCAAGATGGGGGTCGGGGGAAGTACACCTTC
TRBJ2-1	-	TRBV6-5	-	13	CASSYSLAYEQFF	TGTGCCAGCAGTTACTCACTAGCTTATGAGCAGTTCTTC
TRBJ2-5	-	TRBV5-1	-	15	CASSLAPGRQETQYF	TGCGCCAGCAGCCTGGCCCCGGGAAGGCAAGAGACCCAGTACTTC
TRBJ2-1	-	TRBV27	TRBD2	16	CASFRLASGSYNEQFF	TGTGCCAGCTTTAGACTAGCGAGCGGCTCCTACAATGAGCAGTTCTTC
TRBJ2-7	-	TRBV18	-	17	CASSPLGDSPASYEQYF	TGTGCCAGCTCACCACTGGGGGACTCCCCAGCCTCCTACGAGCAGTACTTC
TRBJ2-7	-	TRBV6-6	-	14	CASSYSPQTYEQYF	TGTGCCAGCAGTTACTCTCCACAAACCTACGAGCAGTACTTC
TRBJ2-1	-	TRBV2	-	14	CASSGDTFYNEQFF	TGTGCCAGCAGTGGGGACACTTTCTACAATGAGCAGTTCTTC
TRBJ2-3	once	TRBV7-2	TRBD1	14	CASSLTGGADTQYF	TGTGCCAGCAGCTTGACAGGGGGCGCAGATACGCAGTATTTT
TRBJ1-2	-	TRBV14	-	13	CASSQDKLAGYTF	TGTGCCAGCAGCCAAGACAAGTTAGCTGGCTACACCTTC
TRBJ2-5	-	TRBV10-3	TRBD1	18	CAISESWDRQGLQETQYF	TGTGCCATCAGTGAGTCGTGGGACAGGCAGGGTCTCCAAGAGACCCAGTACTTC
TRBJ1-1	-	TRBV19	-	12	CASSIGQLEAFF	TGTGCCAGTAGTATAGGACAGCTTGAAGCTTTCTTT
TRBJ2-3	once	TRBV5-8	-	17	CASSWARQSTSTDTQYF	TGTGCCAGCAGCTGGGCTAGACAGTCTACTAGCACAGATACGCAGTATTTT
TRBJ1-1	-	TRBV7-9	TRBD1	14	CASVWTGMGTEAFF	TGTGCCAGCGTATGGACAGGGATGGGCACTGAAGCTTTCTTT
TRBJ1-1	-	TRBV19	-	13	CASSIGGVTEAFF	TGTGCCAGTAGTATAGGGGGGGTGACTGAAGCTTTCTTT
TRBJ1-1	few	TRBV4-2	TRBD1	15	CASSPSDRGDTEAFF	TGTGCCAGCAGCCCTTCGGACAGGGGGGACACTGAAGCTTTCTTT
TRBJ2-2	-	TRBV5-4	TRBD1	16	CASSSSPQGMAGELFF	TGTGCCAGCAGCTCGTCCCCACAGGGGATGGCCGGGGAGCTGTTTTTT
TRBJ1-1	-	TRBV19	-	14	CASKMGTMNTEAFF	TGTGCCAGTAAGATGGGCACCATGAACACTGAAGCTTTCTTT
TRBJ1-5	-	TRBV28	-	14	CASGDGGRNQPQHF	TGTGCCAGTGGAGACGGGGGAAGAAATCAGCCCCAGCATTTT
TRBJ1-4	-	TRBV5-8	-	13	CASTTDSREKLFF	TGTGCCAGCACGACGGACAGTAGGGAAAAACTGTTTTTT
TRBJ2-2	-	TRBV7-2	-	15	CASSLRGANTGELFF	TGTGCCAGCAGCTTGCGGGGCGCGAACACCGGGGAGCTGTTTTTT
TRBJ1-4	-	TRBV7-9	-	12	CASSDGGGWLFF	TGTGCCAGCAGCGATGGGGGGGGGTGGCTGTTTTTT